A selection of T cell receptor beta chains follows, all from one sample in a study of long-term antiretroviral therapy in people with HIV. Assay used: immunoSEQ multiplex PCR; TCRdb lists only in-frame clones, some missing. The profile shows more than 10,000 clones, roughly four fifths of them singletons. The sample here was unsorted PBMCs, taken 0.5 years before starting antiretroviral therapy. The receptor set was obtained from a woman in her 40s with HIV. Both conserved end residues are part of each CDR3. Fields, in order: D gene, V gene, J gene, clone size, CDR3 DNA, CDR3 protein. The D gene is left open where the match is weak. Size is stated for part of the rows, as once, few or many counts, or as a class when the clone is expanded.

TRBD2	TRBV5-1	TRBJ2-5	NA	TGCGCCAGCAGCTCGATAGCGGGGAGGGGCCAAGAGACCCAGTACTTC	CASSSIAGRGQETQYF
NA	TRBV4-3	TRBJ2-7	NA	TGCGCCAGCAGCCAAGACAGGTTCTCCTATGAGCAGTACTTC	CASSQDRFSYEQYF
NA	TRBV7-9	TRBJ2-3	NA	TGTGCCAGCAGCTTATTTGGCTTGTCAGATACGCAGTATTTT	CASSLFGLSDTQYF
TRBD1	TRBV2	TRBJ2-7	NA	TGTGCCAGCAGTGTTAGGACAGGGTATTCCGGGCAGTACTTC	CASSVRTGYSGQYF
NA	TRBV15	TRBJ1-5	few	TGTGCCACCAGCAGAGGGGGCGAAGGCAATCAGCCCCAGCATTTT	CATSRGGEGNQPQHF
TRBD1	TRBV19	TRBJ1-5	NA	TGTGCCAGTAGCCAGACGACAGGGTTCTTCAATCAGCCCCAGCATTTT	CASSQTTGFFNQPQHF
NA	TRBV10-1	TRBJ1-3	few	TGCGCCAGCAGTCGGGACGTAGCGAGCTCTGGAAACACCATATATTTT	CASSRDVASSGNTIYF
NA	TRBV19	TRBJ1-1	NA	TGTGCCAGTAGTATAGGTTTCACTGAAGCTTTCTTT	CASSIGFTEAFF
TRBD2	TRBV30	TRBJ2-5	NA	TGTGCCTGGAAGGGACTAGCGGGGGGAGAGACCCAGTACTTC	CAWKGLAGGETQYF
NA	TRBV29-1	TRBJ2-1	NA	TGCAGCGTTGAAGATGGAGCAGGGTATGAGCAGTTCTTC	CSVEDGAGYEQFF
NA	TRBV27	TRBJ1-1	NA	TGTGCCAGCAGCCCCTGGGGGGCGAACACTGAAGCTTTCTTT	CASSPWGANTEAFF
NA	TRBV14	TRBJ2-7	NA	TGTGCCAGCAGCCTGCCGGTAGGATACGAGCAGTACTTC	CASSLPVGYEQYF
TRBD1	TRBV4-1	TRBJ1-5	NA	TGCGCCAGCAGCCAAGCGTTTGGGGCAGGGGGACGGCCCCAGCATTTT	CASSQAFGAGGRPQHF
NA	TRBV15	TRBJ1-4	NA	TGTGCCACCAGCAGAGGAAACAATGAAAAACTGTTTTTT	CATSRGNNEKLFF
TRBD2	TRBV5-8	TRBJ2-3	NA	TGTGCCAGCAGCTTGGGCTCTAGCGGGAGGGCCGGCACAGATACGCAGTATTTT	CASSLGSSGRAGTDTQYF
NA	TRBV7-9	TRBJ2-7	NA	TGTGCCAGCAGCCCCGATATAAGAGAGCAGTACTTC	CASSPDIREQYF
NA	TRBV13	TRBJ2-7	NA	TGTGCCAGCAGCTTAAGAGGGTACGAGCAGTACTTC	CASSLRGYEQYF
TRBD2	TRBV5-4	TRBJ2-7	NA	TGTGCCAGCAGCGGGACTAGCGTCTACGAGCAGTACTTC	CASSGTSVYEQYF
NA	TRBV13	TRBJ2-2	NA	TGTGCCAGCAGCTTAGTAATGGGAGAAAGGGAGCTGTTTTTT	CASSLVMGERELFF
TRBD1	TRBV18	TRBJ2-7	NA	TGTGCCAGCTCACCAAGGGACAGGGGGCTCGAGCAGTACTTC	CASSPRDRGLEQYF
NA	TRBV5-1	TRBJ1-5	NA	TGCGCCAGCAGCTTACTAGGGGATCAGCCCCAGCATTTT	CASSLLGDQPQHF
NA	TRBV4-3	TRBJ1-6	few	TGCGCCAGCAGCCAAGATATTTGGGGTGACCATAATTCACCCCTCCACTTT	CASSQDIWGDHNSPLHF
NA	TRBV11-2	TRBJ1-1	NA	TGTGCCAGCAGCGAGAACCAGGGGCCGCTTGAAGCTTTCTTT	CASSENQGPLEAFF